These 26 T cell receptor beta chains were all obtained from the same sample, sequenced in a study of blood T cell repertoires in COVID-19. Here immunoSEQ multiplex PCR was the method, and the copy in TCRdb shows in-frame clones only, minus some. This sample has over 150,000 clones, with 77% found just once. The sample comprised peripheral blood. These TCRs come from a man in his 70s with acute or convalescent COVID-19.

The chain combines TRBV4-2 with TRBJ2-1; 8 bases are shared with TRBD2. V dropped 2 bases and J dropped 5; count of bases not matched to a gene: 11. CDR3 size: 17 residues. Per germline, CDR1 LGHNA and CDR2 YNFKEQ. The CDR3 DNA is TGTGCCAGCAGCCAACCCTCAGGTTCGGGGGGGAACAATGAGCAGTTCTTC. Translated, it gives CASSQPSGSGGNNEQFF.

The rearrangement links TRBV10-3 to TRBJ2-2; 10 bases are shared with TRBD2. After removal of 9 bases from V and 1 base from J, the junction contained 14 bases not matched to a gene. This CDR3 spans 18 amino acids. Germline CDR1 is ENHRY and CDR2 is SYGVKD. CDR3 in amino acids: CAIRGPIGLAENTGELFF. The DNA for the CDR3 is TGTGCCATACGAGGTCCCATCGGACTAGCGGAGAACACCGGGGAGCTGTTTTTT.

This rearrangement joins TRBV5-6 to TRBJ2-3; 7 bases agree with TRBD2. V was clipped by 1 base and J by 5 bases; unmatched bases: 10. CDR1 is SGHDT and CDR2 is YYEEEE in the germline V gene. CDR3 length: 16 residues. CDR3: CASSLRSASGGDTQYF. In DNA form, the CDR3 reads TGTGCCAGCAGCTTGAGGTCGGCTAGCGGTGGAGATACGCAGTATTTT.

The chain is built from TRBV28 and TRBJ2-7; D possibly corresponds to TRBD2 (6 bases). Trimming took off 7 bases at V and 4 bases at J, with 20 bases between the two ends. CDR1 MDHEN and CDR2 SYDVKM come from the germline V gene. CDR3 size: 15 residues. CDR3 bases: TGTGCCAGCACGAGGGCCGGGGGACGGAGTTACGAGCAGTACTTC. Protein product: CASTRAGGRSYEQYF.

The chain employs TRBV7-2 and TRBJ1-5; D not certain. Trimming took 1 base from V and 4 from J, leaving 11 bases between them. Germline values: CDR1 SGHTA, CDR2 FQGNSA. The CDR3 length is 15 residues. Here the CDR3 reads CASSLGMARNQPQHF. CDR3 sequence (DNA): TGTGCCAGCAGCTTAGGCATGGCCAGAAATCAGCCCCAGCATTTT.

Note on this clone: The sample carries other DNA sequences with the same CDR3. This chain uses TRBV28 with TRBJ2-7; weak D call: TRBD2 (5 bases). Germline loops: CDR1 MDHEN, CDR2 SYDVKM. V was pared by 4 bases and J by 3 bases, with 7 bases between. This CDR3 has 12 amino acids. This CDR3 reads CASSSGSYEQYF. For the CDR3, the DNA is TGTGCCAGCAGTTCTGGGAGCTACGAGCAGTACTTC.

This clone came up a few times. The chain carries TRBV2 and TRBJ2-4; D is possibly TRBD1 (5 bases). Germline V gene data show CDR1 as SNHLY and CDR2 as FYNNEI. This CDR3 region has 13 residues. Trimming stripped 5 bases from V and 3 bases from J, with 8 bases between. CDR3 nucleotides: TGTGCCAGCAGTCAGGGTAGCAAAAACATTCAGTACTTC. This codes for CASSQGSKNIQYF. Drawing the rest from reference TRBV2 and TRBJ2-4, the complete variable domain is EPEVTQTPSHQVTQMGQEVILRCVPISNHLYFYWYRQILGQKVEFLVSFYNNEISEKSEIFDDQFSVERPDGSNFTLKIRSTKLEDSAMYFCASSQGSKNIQYFGAGTRLSVL.

The chain combines TRBV6-6 with TRBJ2-1; 7 bases agree with TRBD2. Trimming took 0 bases from V and 5 from J; bases not matched to a gene: 4. The germline gives CDR1 MNHNY, CDR2 SVGAGI (reference sequence). This CDR3 contains 15 residues. CDR3: CASSYSPSGHNEQFF. The CDR3 nucleotides are TGTGCCAGCAGTTACTCGCCTAGCGGCCACAATGAGCAGTTCTTC.

The table lists this clone with a few counts. The V call is TRBV3-1 (or the pseudogene TRBV3-2), the J call TRBJ2-2, with D perhaps matching TRBD2 (6 bases). The ends were cut back, 4 bases at V and 4 bases at J, with 16 bases in the middle. Germline CDR1 and CDR2: LGHDT and YNNKEL (reference sequence). The CDR3 has 16 amino acids. For the CDR3, the DNA is TGTGCCAGCAGCCCACCTTTGGCGGGGTCCACCGGGGAGCTGTTTTTT. It translates to CASSPPLAGSTGELFF.

The gene calls are TRBV11-2 and TRBJ2-1; 8 positions agree with TRBD2. Germline V lookup: CDR1 SGHAT, CDR2 FQNNGV. V shed 0 bases, J shed 4 bases, and the junction held 11 bases outside the gene matches. The CDR3 has 18 residues. CDR3 protein: CASSLDRFLAGLYNEQFF. The DNA for the CDR3 is TGTGCCAGCAGCTTAGATAGATTTCTAGCGGGCCTATACAATGAGCAGTTCTTC.

J is TRBJ2-3 and V is TRBV7-5; no check of the table's D call, TRBD2, against the DNA was made. TRBV7-5 is an annotated pseudogene. There are 19 residues in the CDR3. Written as DNA, the CDR3 is TGTGCCAGAAGCTTAGTACTCTTTAATGCGGGAGAACTTCCGGATACGCAGTATTTT. This gives the protein CARSLVLFNAGELPDTQYF.

The chain combines TRBV21-1 with TRBJ2-7; the table assigns TRBD1, which was not confirmed against the DNA. TRBV21-1 is a known pseudogene. The CDR3 runs to 14 residues. CDR3 sequence reads: CASSEEDRGSEQYF. The CDR3 DNA is TGTGCCAGCAGCGAAGAGGACAGGGGAAGCGAGCAGTACTTC.

V gene TRBV2 combines with J gene TRBJ1-2, with 9 bases aligning to TRBD1. This CDR3 has 14 residues. CDR1 is SNHLY and CDR2 is FYNNEI in the germline V gene. V trimming: 10 bases; J trimming: 3 bases; junction bases outside the gene matches: 9. CDR3 residues: CATTLQGADYGYTF. The CDR3 DNA sequence: TGTGCCACCACCCTACAGGGGGCGGACTATGGCTACACCTTC.

V is TRBV6-6 and J is TRBJ1-5; D perhaps matches TRBD1 (6 bases). Per the germline V gene, CDR1 is MNHNY and CDR2 is SVGAGI (reference sequence). The CDR3 length is 14 residues. V lost 7 bases to trimming and J lost 4 bases, with 14 bases between them. CDR3 coding DNA: TGTGCCAGCAAAGGGGGGGCCGGGAATCAGCCCCAGCATTTT. Protein sequence: CASKGGAGNQPQHF.

The chain has TRBV9 and TRBJ1-2, with 8 bases fitting TRBD1. The V gene's germline CDR1 is SGDLS and CDR2 YYNGEE. This CDR3 spans 14 amino acids. The V and J ends lost 0 bases and 7 bases, in that order; junction bases with no gene match: 5. CDR3 DNA sequence: TGTGCCAGCAGCGTAGCTACAGGGGGTGGTGGCTACACCTTC. Its translation: CASSVATGGGGYTF.

The chain links TRBV12-5 to TRBJ2-7; D might be TRBD2 (5 bases). Germline assignment: CDR1 LGHNT and CDR2 FRNRAP. Trimming pared 6 bases from V and 3 bases from J, leaving 9 bases between. This CDR3 has 12 residues. CDR3: CASGPGDYEQYF. The CDR3 DNA sequence: TGTGCTAGTGGCCCCGGGGACTACGAGCAGTACTTC.

The rearrangement joins TRBV5-4 to TRBJ2-1; 12 bases line up with TRBD2. The CDR3 length is 15 residues. Germline CDR1 and CDR2: SGHNT and YYREEE (reference sequence). V lost 2 bases and J lost 3; bases outside the gene matches: 0. DNA of the CDR3: TGTGCCAGCAGCTTACTAGCGGGGGGCTACAATGAGCAGTTCTTC. It codes for CASSLLAGGYNEQFF.

This clone was seen many times. The chain's CDR3 is CASSNTGTEYNEQFF. Written as DNA, the CDR3 is TGTGCCAGCAGCAACACCGGGACAGAGTACAATGAGCAGTTCTTC. This sequence joins TRBV7-9 and TRBJ2-1; 7 positions match TRBD1. The V segment lost 5 bases and the J segment 4 bases; nucleotides outside the gene matches: 8. The CDR3 extends over 15 amino acids. Per the germline V gene, CDR1 is SEHNR and CDR2 is FQNEAQ (reference sequence).

In its sample, this clone was seen a few times. V gene TRBV6-1 combines with J gene TRBJ1-6; 12 bases are a match to TRBD1. Looked up from germline, CDR1 is MNHNS and CDR2 is SASEGT. After removal of 4 bases from V and 10 bases from J, the junction contained 11 bases not matched to a gene. CDR3 size: 17 residues. The CDR3 protein is CASSVQPGTGGGSPLHF. The CDR3 DNA sequence: TGTGCCAGCAGTGTTCAGCCCGGGACAGGGGGCGGGTCACCCCTCCACTTT.

The genes are TRBV5-1 and TRBJ2-1, with 7 bases aligning to TRBD2. This CDR3 has 13 residues. The V segment lost 5 bases and the J segment 10 bases; nucleotides outside the gene matches: 9. CDR1 and CDR2 from the germline V gene are SGHRS and YFSETQ. The CDR3 reads CASRGRRESEQFF. CDR3 bases: TGCGCCAGCAGGGGAAGGCGGGAGAGCGAGCAGTTCTTC.

V and J are TRBV24-1 and TRBJ2-2; TRBD1 matches at 7 bases. The germline V gene encodes CDR1 KGHDR and CDR2 SFDVKD. V was clipped by 4 bases and J by 6 bases; unmatched bases: 7. The length of the CDR3 is 15 residues. The CDR3 protein is CATSETGRGSGELFF. In DNA form, the CDR3 reads TGTGCCACCAGTGAAACTGGCAGGGGGTCCGGGGAGCTGTTTTTT.

This clone has just a few counts. V usage is TRBV2 and J usage is TRBJ2-3; D may be TRBD2 (5 bases). Between the trimmed V and J ends, which lost 3 bases and 5 bases, there was a span of 9 bases. CDR1 SNHLY and CDR2 FYNNEI come from the germline V gene. This CDR3 has 13 residues. CDR3 residues: CASSDGSGDTQYF. For the CDR3, the DNA is TGTGCCAGCAGTGATGGCAGCGGAGATACGCAGTATTTT.

The rearrangement joins TRBV11-2 to TRBJ2-6; 10 positions agree with TRBD2. Germline values: CDR1 SGHAT, CDR2 FQNNGV. Unmatched junction bases numbered 7, after V lost 4 bases and J lost 1 base. This CDR3 is built from 18 residues. CDR3 region: CASSYLSGGASGANVLTF. The CDR3 nucleotides read TGTGCCAGCAGCTATCTAAGCGGGGGGGCTTCTGGGGCCAACGTCCTGACTTTC.

V gene TRBV5-6 combines with J gene TRBJ2-1; possibly TRBD1 for D (5 bases). This CDR3 has 13 residues. In germline, CDR1 is SGHDT, CDR2 YYEEEE. Trimming cost V 4 bases and J 6 bases, with 11 bases left between them. The DNA for the CDR3 is TGTGCCAGCAGCCTCGGCAGGGTCAATGAGCAGTTCTTC. Translated: CASSLGRVNEQFF.

The chain has TRBV9 and TRBJ1-3; D is perhaps TRBD1 (6 bases). CDR1 and CDR2 from the germline V gene are SGDLS and YYNGEE. The CDR3 sequence is 16 residues long. Between the trimmed V and J ends, which lost 0 bases and 5 bases, there was a span of 15 bases. The CDR3 region is CASSVDQGTNRNTIYF. The CDR3 DNA is TGTGCCAGCAGCGTAGATCAGGGGACAAATAGAAACACCATATATTTT.

This clone was observed a handful of times. The V gene is TRBV7-3, the J gene TRBJ2-1; D is possibly TRBD1 (6 bases). The V end lost 5 bases, the J end lost 7 bases, and 18 bases lay between the germline ends. In germline, CDR1 is SGHTA, CDR2 FQGTGA. The CDR3 totals 15 residues. The CDR3 reads CASSQTGSGQNEQFF. The CDR3 region has the DNA TGTGCCAGCAGCCAAACAGGGAGTGGGCAGAATGAGCAGTTCTTC.